This T cell receptor beta chain was identified in a study of blood T cell repertoires in COVID-19. Germline V gene lookup returns CDR1 SGHTA and CDR2 FQGNSA. The CDR3 runs 13 residues. V gave up 5 bases and J gave up 0 bases, with 7 bases separating them. In the original processing: How many nucleated cells were present was estimated from reference gene primer amplification. Profiling relied on immunoSEQ multiplex PCR, and the TCRdb table lists in-frame clones only, not all of them. That table furnishes V, J and clone size, whereas the DNA furnished D and trimming. This table has fewer than 250,000 clones, approximately 85% appearing once. This clone occurred a few times.

The material sequenced was peripheral blood. This chain connects TRBV7-2 to TRBJ2-5; D unresolved. The clonotype was recovered from an older woman with acute or convalescent COVID-19. CDR3 bases: TGTGCCAGCAGCCCCAGGAACCAAGAGACCCAGTACTTC. It codes for CASSPRNQETQYF.